Below are 20 T cell receptor beta chains sequenced from a single sample in a study of spatial heterogeneity in lung cancer. Time point in this sample: sample taken at primary tumor resection. TCRdb fed the 5' RACE reads into MiXCR, producing one record per CDR3 protein. Here the sample spans about 25,000 distinct CDR3 sequences, roughly 7% being singletons. Sequenced here: PBMCs, sampled at surgery. Source of these receptors: a male donor with early-stage non-small cell lung cancer.

This clonotype appeared many times. The chain carries TRBV12-5 and TRBJ2-3; D call uncertain. Germline V gene data show CDR1 as LGHNT and CDR2 as FRNRAP. The V end was cut by 6 bases, the J end by 2 bases, with 9 bases between. The CDR3 is 13 residues long. CDR3 residues: CASGARTTDTQYF. DNA for the CDR3: TGTGCTAGTGGAGCTAGGACCACAGATACGCAGTATTTT.

This clonotype came up many times. The chain uses TRBV28 and TRBJ1-2, with 8 bases matching TRBD1. The CDR3 has 15 amino acids. The V and J ends lost 7 bases and 6 bases, in that order; junction bases with no gene match: 13. CDR1 and CDR2 from the germline V gene are MDHEN and SYDVKM. Written as DNA, the CDR3 is TGTGCCAGCACCAGTCAGGCAGGGGGCAAGGATGGCTACACCTTC. Its protein is CASTSQAGGKDGYTF.

This clonotype was picked up a small number of times. The CDR3: CATSEGLAGSYNEQFF. CDR3 in DNA: TGTGCCACCAGTGAGGGACTAGCGGGATCCTACAATGAGCAGTTCTTC. The J gene is TRBJ2-1, the V gene TRBV24-1; 13 bases are a match to TRBD2. There are 16 residues in the CDR3. Trimming removed 4 bases from V and 1 base from J; junction bases left unmatched: 0. The germline V gene has CDR1 KGHDR and CDR2 SFDVKD.

Only a few counts were recorded for this clonotype. The V gene is TRBV20-1, the J gene TRBJ2-5; 8 bases align to TRBD2. CDR3 length equals 15 residues. Germline CDR1 DFQATT, CDR2 SNEGSKA (reference sequence). The V and J ends lost 6 bases and 2 bases, in that order; junction bases with no gene match: 11. The CDR3 here is CSAVSAGDVQETQYF. The CDR3 DNA follows: TGCAGTGCAGTTTCAGCGGGAGACGTACAAGAGACCCAGTACTTC.

The chain combines TRBV10-3 with TRBJ2-7; tentatively, D is TRBD2 (5 bases). Germline CDR1 reads ENHRY; CDR2 reads SYGVKD. V was shortened by 2 bases and J by 0 bases, with 14 bases between the two germline ends. The CDR3 extends over 16 amino acids. Here the CDR3 DNA reads TGTGCCATCAGTGAGACCGGGTCCGGGAACTCCTACGAGCAGTACTTC. Residues: CAISETGSGNSYEQYF.

Judged by abundance, this clonotype is medium-sized (0.01 to 0.1%). The chain uses TRBV4-1 and TRBJ2-7, with TRBD1 matching over 7 bases. The CDR3 loop spans 15 amino acids. Germline-derived CDR1 and CDR2 are MGHRA and YSYEKL. With V trimmed by 5 bases and J by 5 bases, 12 bases remained unmatched. The DNA for the CDR3 is TGCGCCAGCAGCGTTACAGGGGCCGCGTCGGACGAGCAGTACGTC. Its translation is CASSVTGAASDEQYV.

The chain links TRBV6-1 to TRBJ2-3; the D gene is possibly TRBD2 (6 bases). V lost 2 bases, J lost 5 bases, and 20 bases lay in between. CDR3 length: 17 residues. CDR1 is MNHNS, CDR2 SASEGT, per germline. CDR3 residues: CASSEYGRFETGDTQYF. The CDR3 DNA reads as TGTGCCAGCAGTGAATATGGGAGGTTCGAAACGGGAGATACGCAGTATTTT.

This clonotype was recorded many times. CDR3 region: CAIGTAYQETQYF. The CDR3, as DNA: TGTGCCATCGGGACAGCGTACCAAGAGACCCAGTACTTC. The V gene is TRBV10-3, the J gene TRBJ2-5, with 7 bases matching TRBD1. The CDR3 spans 13 residues. V was pared by 8 bases and J by 0 bases, with 3 bases of the junction left unmatched. Germline CDR1 is ENHRY and CDR2 is SYGVKD.

The chain joins TRBV30 to TRBJ1-3; 7 bases match TRBD1. Germline CDR1 GTSNPN, CDR2 SVGIG (reference sequence). The CDR3 length is 13 residues. CDR3 sequence reads: CAWDSNSGNTIYF. CDR3 nucleotides: TGTGCTTGGGACAGCAATTCTGGAAACACCATATATTTT.

This clonotype was detected many times. V usage is TRBV28 and J usage is TRBJ1-1, with D possibly being TRBD1 (6 bases). The CDR3 sequence is 11 residues long. The germline V and J ends were trimmed by 6 bases and 12 bases, with 14 bases remaining between them. Germline values: CDR1 MDHEN, CDR2 SYDVKM. The CDR3 here is CASSLGTRTFF. In DNA form, the CDR3 reads TGTGCCAGCAGCCTAGGGACAAGGACTTTCTTT.

The chain uses TRBV19 and TRBJ2-5; D may be TRBD1 (5 bases). Germline assignment: CDR1 LNHDA and CDR2 SQIVND (reference sequence). Trimming stripped 4 bases from V and 7 bases from J, with 13 bases between. The CDR3 spans 13 residues. The CDR3 loop reads CASSKTVAGTQYF. The CDR3 DNA is TGTGCCAGTAGTAAGACAGTTGCAGGGACCCAGTACTTC. Together with reference TRBV19 and TRBJ2-5, the CDR3 gives the full variable domain: DGGITQSPKYLFRKEGQNVTLSCEQNLNHDAMYWYRQDPGQGLRLIYYSQIVNDFQKGDIAEGYSVSREKKESFPLTVTSAQKNPTAFYLCASSKTVAGTQYFGPGTRLLVL.

This clonotype has at least ten counts. This chain connects TRBV6-1 to TRBJ2-5, with a weak D call TRBD2 (5 bases). This CDR3 contains 16 residues. Deletions cut 1 base from V and 2 bases from J, with 14 bases between. Looked up from germline, CDR1 is MNHNS and CDR2 is SASEGT. CDR3: CASSEVPSGGQETQYF. The CDR3, as DNA: TGTGCCAGCAGTGAAGTGCCCAGCGGAGGACAAGAGACCCAGTACTTC.

V gene TRBV27 combines with J gene TRBJ2-1, with TRBD2 identical over 8 bases. The V gene end was trimmed by 2 bases and the J gene end by 7 bases; junction bases not matched to a gene: 4. The CDR3 is 14 amino acids. Germline V gene lookup returns CDR1 MNHEY and CDR2 SMNVEV (reference sequence). This chain's CDR3 is CASSLRAGVNEQFF. The CDR3, as DNA: TGTGCCAGCAGTTTAAGAGCGGGGGTAAATGAGCAGTTCTTC.

The chain employs TRBV11-2 and TRBJ2-3, with D perhaps matching TRBD1 or TRBD2 (6 bases each). Looked up from germline, CDR1 is SGHAT and CDR2 is FQNNGV. V was shortened by 1 base and J by 5 bases, with 10 bases between the two germline ends. The CDR3 is 14 amino acids. Here the CDR3 reads CASSLGGALDTQYF. The CDR3 DNA reads TGTGCCAGCAGCTTAGGGGGGGCCTTAGATACGCAGTATTTT.

The CDR3, as DNA: TGTGCCAGTAGCATTAGCGGTTCCTACAATGAGCAGTTCTTC. Its protein product is CASSISGSYNEQFF. The gene calls are TRBV19 and TRBJ2-1; D is possibly TRBD2 (6 bases). This CDR3 spans 14 amino acids. Germline lookup yields CDR1 LNHDA and CDR2 SQIVND (reference sequence). The V gene lost 6 bases and the J gene lost 1 base, with 10 bases spanning the gap.

This chain connects TRBV3-1 to TRBJ2-7; 8 bases fit TRBD2. Germline V CDR1 and CDR2: LGHDT, YNNKEL (reference sequence). The CDR3 length is 18 residues. V shed 0 bases, J shed 3 bases, and the junction held 13 bases outside the gene matches. CDR3 residues: CASSQEGSGGHPFYEQYF. The CDR3 DNA is TGTGCCAGCAGCCAAGAGGGAAGCGGGGGTCACCCTTTCTACGAGCAGTACTTC.

This clonotype was seen repeatedly, ten times or more. The rearrangement uses TRBV20-1 and TRBJ2-1; 7 bases align to TRBD2. This CDR3 has 13 amino acids. V was clipped by 6 bases and J by 6 bases; unmatched bases: 8. Germline V gene lookup returns CDR1 DFQATT and CDR2 SNEGSKA (reference sequence). The CDR3 spells CSAGRGAGNEQFF. The CDR3 DNA reads as TGCAGTGCGGGGAGGGGAGCGGGCAATGAGCAGTTCTTC.

This clonotype was detected many times. V usage is TRBV5-4 and J usage is TRBJ2-1; 11 bases align to TRBD2. Germline CDR1 is SGHNT and CDR2 is YYREEE (reference sequence). CDR3 length: 16 residues. After removal of 0 bases from V and 5 bases from J, the junction contained 4 bases not matched to a gene. The CDR3 sequence: CASSLGLAGPDNEQFF. CDR3 bases: TGTGCCAGCAGCTTGGGACTAGCGGGACCAGACAATGAGCAGTTCTTC.

This clonotype was seen a few times. Written as DNA, the CDR3 is TGTGCCACGGGACAGGGGGTTTACAATGAGCAGTTCTTC. It is translated as CATGQGVYNEQFF. J is TRBJ2-1 and V is TRBV6-1, with TRBD1 identical over 11 bases. Per germline, CDR1 MNHNS and CDR2 SASEGT. Losses at the gene ends were 10 bases for V and 4 bases for J; bases not matched to a gene: 3. The CDR3 totals 13 residues.

The table lists this clonotype with a few counts. The CDR3 DNA follows: TGTGCCAGCAGCTTAGAGGAGGGCACAGATACGCAGTATTTT. Residues: CASSLEEGTDTQYF. The chain links TRBV7-6 to TRBJ2-3; the D gene is possibly TRBD2 (5 bases). V lost 1 base and J lost 1, with 6 bases in between. The CDR3 extends over 14 amino acids. Germline V lookup: CDR1 SGHVS, CDR2 FNYEAQ.